The sequence of this T cell receptor (beta chain) was determined in a study of control samples from healthy donors and cancer patients. The germline V gene has CDR1 SGHDT and CDR2 YYEEEE. The CDR3 loop spans 17 amino acids. V lost 0 bases and J 4 bases, leaving 19 bases between the germline ends. Only in-frame clones appear in the TCRdb table, and some are missing; sequencing was by immunoSEQ multiplex PCR. Among 90,000 to 100,000 clones listed, about 88% were seen once. The chain recombines TRBV5-6 with TRBJ1-2; D is unresolved. Sequencing was carried out using blood. This clonotype was obtained from a woman in her 70s in good health. The CDR3 DNA follows: TGTGCCAGCAGCTTGGTCCCCCGGGGTGCCAACCTCTATGGCTACACCTTC. Encoded protein: CASSLVPRGANLYGYTF. Looking up the rest from reference TRBV5-6 and TRBJ1-2 gives the full variable domain: DAGVTQSPTHLIKTRGQQVTLRCSPKSGHDTVSWYQQALGQGPQFIFQYYEEEERQRGNFPDRFSGHQFPNYSSELNVNALLLGDSALYLCASSLVPRGANLYGYTFGSGTRLTVV.